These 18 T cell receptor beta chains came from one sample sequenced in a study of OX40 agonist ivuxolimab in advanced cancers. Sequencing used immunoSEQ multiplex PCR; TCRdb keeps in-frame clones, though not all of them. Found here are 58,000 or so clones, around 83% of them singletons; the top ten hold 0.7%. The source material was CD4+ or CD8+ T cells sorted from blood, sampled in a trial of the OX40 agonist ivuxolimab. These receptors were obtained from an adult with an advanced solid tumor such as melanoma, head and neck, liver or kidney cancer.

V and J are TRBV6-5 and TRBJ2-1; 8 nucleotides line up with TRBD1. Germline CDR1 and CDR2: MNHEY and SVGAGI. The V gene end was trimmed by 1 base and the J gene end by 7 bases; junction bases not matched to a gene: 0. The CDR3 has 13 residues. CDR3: CASSYWTGNEQFF. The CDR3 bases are TGTGCCAGCAGTTACTGGACAGGGAATGAGCAGTTCTTC.

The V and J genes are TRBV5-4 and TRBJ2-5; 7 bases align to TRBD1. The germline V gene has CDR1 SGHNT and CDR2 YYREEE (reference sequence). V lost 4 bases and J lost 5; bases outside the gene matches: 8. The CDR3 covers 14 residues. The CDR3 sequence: CASSRQGFTETQYF. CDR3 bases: TGTGCCAGCAGCCGACAGGGTTTTACGGAGACCCAGTACTTC.

The CDR3 bases are TGTGCCAGCAGCGACAAAGGACTAGCGGGAGGGCCTGCCTACAATGAGCAGTTCTTC. Encoded protein: CASSDKGLAGGPAYNEQFF. This rearrangement joins TRBV11-1 to TRBJ2-1; 15 nucleotides match TRBD2. Germline V lookup: CDR1 SGHAT, CDR2 FQDESV (reference sequence). The CDR3 consists of 19 residues. V was pared by 5 bases and J by 2 bases, with 10 bases of the junction left unmatched.

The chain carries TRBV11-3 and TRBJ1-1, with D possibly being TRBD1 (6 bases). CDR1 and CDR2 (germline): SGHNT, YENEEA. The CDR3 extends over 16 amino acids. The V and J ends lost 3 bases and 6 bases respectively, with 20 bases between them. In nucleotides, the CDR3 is TGTGCCAGCAGCTTCTGTTGCTGGACAGACCGTCCTGAAGCTTTCTTT. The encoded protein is CASSFCCWTDRPEAFF.

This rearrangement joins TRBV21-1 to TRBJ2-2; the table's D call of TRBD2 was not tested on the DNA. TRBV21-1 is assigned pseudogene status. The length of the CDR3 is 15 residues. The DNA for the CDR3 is TGTGCCAGCAGCAAAGTTCGCGGGAGGGCCGGGGAGCTGTTTTTT. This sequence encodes CASSKVRGRAGELFF.

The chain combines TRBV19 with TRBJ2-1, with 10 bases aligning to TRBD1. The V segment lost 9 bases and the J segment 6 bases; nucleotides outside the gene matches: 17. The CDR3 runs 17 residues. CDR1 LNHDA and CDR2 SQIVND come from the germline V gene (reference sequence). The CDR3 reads CASGRGLGGQGFNEQFF. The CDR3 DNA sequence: TGTGCCAGCGGGAGGGGTTTGGGGGGACAGGGGTTCAATGAGCAGTTCTTC.

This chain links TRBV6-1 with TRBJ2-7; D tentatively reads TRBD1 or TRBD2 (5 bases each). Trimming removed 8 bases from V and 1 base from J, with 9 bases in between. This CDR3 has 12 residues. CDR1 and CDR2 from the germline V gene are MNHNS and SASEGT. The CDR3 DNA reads TGTGCCAGCCGGGACGGATCCTACGAGCAGTACTTC. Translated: CASRDGSYEQYF.

CDR3 loop: CASSAISEQFF. The CDR3 nucleotides are TGTGCCAGCAGCGCAATTAGTGAGCAGTTCTTC. The gene calls are TRBV7-2 and TRBJ2-1; no definite D call. Germline V gives CDR1 SGHTA, CDR2 FQGNSA. This CDR3 is built from 11 residues. V lost 5 bases to trimming and J lost 9 bases, with 8 bases between them.

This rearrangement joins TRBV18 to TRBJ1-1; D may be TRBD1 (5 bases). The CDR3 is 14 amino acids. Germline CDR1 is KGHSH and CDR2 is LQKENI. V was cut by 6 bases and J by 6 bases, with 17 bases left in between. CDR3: CASSPGPIGAEAFF. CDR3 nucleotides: TGTGCCAGCTCTCCGGGACCCATAGGCGCTGAAGCTTTCTTT.

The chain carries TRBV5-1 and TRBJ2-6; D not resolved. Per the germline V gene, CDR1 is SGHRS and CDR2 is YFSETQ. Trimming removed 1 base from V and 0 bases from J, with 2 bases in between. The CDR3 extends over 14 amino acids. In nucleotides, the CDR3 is TGCGCCAGCAGCTTGCGCTCTGGGGCCAACGTCCTGACTTTC. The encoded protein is CASSLRSGANVLTF.

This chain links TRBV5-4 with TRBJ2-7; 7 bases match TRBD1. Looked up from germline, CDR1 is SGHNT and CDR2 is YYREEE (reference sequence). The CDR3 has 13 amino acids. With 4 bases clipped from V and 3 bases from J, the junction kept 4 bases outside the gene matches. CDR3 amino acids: CASSPGTVYEQYF. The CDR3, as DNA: TGTGCCAGCAGCCCCGGGACAGTCTACGAGCAGTACTTC.

The CDR3 is CASSPGLAGGLYEQYF. The CDR3 DNA sequence: TGCGCCAGCAGCCCTGGACTAGCGGGGGGGCTCTACGAGCAGTACTTC. V usage is TRBV5-1 and J usage is TRBJ2-7; 15 bases agree with TRBD2. Germline CDR1 reads SGHRS; CDR2 reads YFSETQ. This CDR3 comprises 16 residues. V was pared by 4 bases and J by 3 bases, with 5 bases of the junction left unmatched.

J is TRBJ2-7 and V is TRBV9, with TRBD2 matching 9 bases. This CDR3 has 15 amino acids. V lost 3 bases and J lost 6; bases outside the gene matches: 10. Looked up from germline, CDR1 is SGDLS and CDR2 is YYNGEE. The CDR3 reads CASSAKPSGVAEQYF. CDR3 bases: TGTGCCAGCAGCGCCAAACCTAGCGGGGTTGCCGAGCAGTACTTC. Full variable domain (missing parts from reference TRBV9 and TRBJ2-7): DSGVTQTPKHLITATGQRVTLRCSPRSGDLSVYWYQQSLDQGLQFLIQYYNGEERAKGNILERFSAQQFPDLHSELNLSSLELGDSALYFCASSAKPSGVAEQYFGPGTRLTVT.

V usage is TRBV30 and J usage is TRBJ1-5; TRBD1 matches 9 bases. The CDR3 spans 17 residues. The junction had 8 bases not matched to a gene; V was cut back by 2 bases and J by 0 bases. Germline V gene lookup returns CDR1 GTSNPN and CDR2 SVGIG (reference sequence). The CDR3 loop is CAWSRDRVGDSNQPQHF. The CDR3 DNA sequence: TGTGCCTGGAGTAGGGACAGGGTCGGGGATAGCAATCAGCCCCAGCATTTT.

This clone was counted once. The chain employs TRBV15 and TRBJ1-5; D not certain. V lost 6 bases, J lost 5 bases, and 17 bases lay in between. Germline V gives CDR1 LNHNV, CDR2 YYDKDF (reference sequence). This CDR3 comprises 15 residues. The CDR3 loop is CATSSGNGGDQPQHF. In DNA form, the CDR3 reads TGTGCCACCAGTTCCGGGAACGGCGGAGATCAGCCCCAGCATTTT.

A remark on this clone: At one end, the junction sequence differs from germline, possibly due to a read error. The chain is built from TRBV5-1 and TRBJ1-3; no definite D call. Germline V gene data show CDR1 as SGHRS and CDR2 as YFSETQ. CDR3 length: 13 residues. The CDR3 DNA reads TGTGCCAGCAGCTGGCGGTTCGCGAACACCATATATTTT. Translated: CASSWRFANTIYF.

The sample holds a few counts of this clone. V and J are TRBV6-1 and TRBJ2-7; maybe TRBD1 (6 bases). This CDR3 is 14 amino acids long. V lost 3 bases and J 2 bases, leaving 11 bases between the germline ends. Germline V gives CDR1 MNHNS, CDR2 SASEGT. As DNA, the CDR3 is TGTGCCAGCAGTGACCGCAGGGGCCCCTACGAGCAGTACTTC. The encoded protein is CASSDRRGPYEQYF.

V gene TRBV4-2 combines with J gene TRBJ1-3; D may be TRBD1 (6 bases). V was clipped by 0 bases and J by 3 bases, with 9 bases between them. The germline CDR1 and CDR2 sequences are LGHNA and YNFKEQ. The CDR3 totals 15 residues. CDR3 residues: CASSQEPQGGNTIYF. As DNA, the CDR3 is TGTGCCAGCAGCCAAGAGCCACAGGGTGGAAACACCATATATTTT.